A selection of T cell receptor beta chains follows, all from one sample in a study of Ad26.COV2.S vaccination and SARS-CoV-2 variants. TCRdb's copy holds only in-frame clones and misses some; the assay was immunoSEQ multiplex PCR. The sample carries 400,000 to 450,000 clones, 90% recorded once. The sample consisted of peripheral blood, taken in a trial of Ad26.COV2.S vaccine versus placebo. The receptors originated from a person between 18 and 65 years old who received the Ad26.COV2.S COVID-19 vaccine or a placebo. Each CDR3 is given with its conserved first and last residue. D genes are given only for firm matches. Part of the rows lack a size; the others show once, few, many or a class for expanded clones.

14	TRBV5-1	TRBJ2-7	.	.	CASSWRDGSYEQYF	TGCGCCAGCAGCTGGCGGGACGGTTCCTACGAGCAGTACTTC
14	TRBV5-1	TRBJ1-2	.	.	CASRQAQENYGYTF	TGCGCCAGCCGACAGGCCCAAGAAAACTATGGCTACACCTTC
14	TRBV19	TRBJ1-1	.	TRBD1	CASSMGQLNTEAFF	TGTGCCAGTAGTATGGGACAGCTGAACACTGAAGCTTTCTTT
15	TRBV6-5	TRBJ1-5	once	.	CASNPWGGSNQPQHF	TGTGCCAGCAATCCTTGGGGGGGTAGCAATCAGCCCCAGCATTTT
13	TRBV14	TRBJ2-7	.	.	CASSQDIGGEQYF	TGTGCCAGCAGCCAAGACATAGGCGGGGAGCAGTACTTC
16	TRBV28	TRBJ1-4	.	TRBD1	CASSFGTGGTNEKLFF	TGTGCCAGCAGTTTTGGGACAGGGGGTACTAATGAAAAACTGTTTTTT
15	TRBV24-1	TRBJ2-3	once	.	CATSDRERGRDTQYF	TGTGCCACCAGTGATCGAGAGAGGGGGAGGGATACGCAGTATTTT
14	TRBV29-1	TRBJ1-5	.	.	CSVEDGDSNQPQHF	TGCAGCGTTGAGGATGGAGATAGCAATCAGCCCCAGCATTTT
16	TRBV5-1	TRBJ2-1	.	.	CASSLARGPSGNEQFF	TGCGCCAGCAGCTTGGCACGGGGTCCTTCAGGGAATGAGCAGTTCTTC
20	TRBV6-2/TRBV6-3	TRBJ2-7	few	TRBD2	CASSSTTGLAGGYYSYEQYF	TGTGCCAGCAGTAGCACCACCGGACTAGCGGGAGGGTATTACTCCTACGAGCAGTACTTC
13	TRBV11-3	TRBJ2-7	.	TRBD1	CASSLGQGAEQYF	TGTGCCAGCAGCTTAGGACAGGGGGCTGAGCAGTACTTC
13	TRBV10-2	TRBJ2-1	.	.	CASAPQGAYEQFF	TGCGCCAGCGCCCCCCAGGGAGCCTATGAGCAGTTCTTC
15	TRBV27	TRBJ2-1	.	TRBD1	CASSPGTGGKDEQFF	TGTGCCAGCAGCCCAGGGACAGGGGGTAAGGATGAGCAGTTCTTC
17	TRBV28	TRBJ2-1	.	.	CASSLSQREFGTNEQFF	TGTGCCAGCAGTTTATCACAACGGGAGTTTGGTACCAATGAGCAGTTCTTC
14	TRBV7-3	TRBJ2-1	.	.	CASSPQQGDNEQFF	TGTGCCAGCAGCCCGCAGCAAGGGGACAATGAGCAGTTCTTC
13	TRBV27	TRBJ1-1	.	TRBD1	CASSLPQGTEAFF	TGTGCCAGCAGTTTACCACAGGGGACTGAAGCTTTCTTT
15	TRBV28	TRBJ2-7	once	TRBD2	CASRAAGGETYEQYF	TGTGCCAGCAGGGCAGCGGGAGGGGAAACCTACGAGCAGTACTTC
14	TRBV24-1	TRBJ2-1	.	TRBD2	CATSPAGLGNEQFF	TGTGCCACCAGTCCGGCGGGACTAGGCAATGAGCAGTTCTTC
18	TRBV19	TRBJ2-6	.	.	CASSIVWAADSGANVLTF	TGTGCCAGTAGTATCGTCTGGGCCGCAGACTCTGGGGCCAACGTCCTGACTTTC
17	TRBV12-2	TRBJ2-1	.	.	CASRLRVGGLPGDEQFF	TGTGCAAGTCGCTTGCGCGTTGGAGGCCTCCCGGGTGATGAGCAGTTCTTC
17	TRBV5-6	TRBJ2-5	.	TRBD1	CASSLPPGTEIQETQYF	TGTGCCAGCAGCCTACCGCCCGGGACAGAAATCCAAGAGACCCAGTACTTC
14	TRBV5-6	TRBJ2-7	.	.	CASSLGALPYEQYF	TGTGCCAGCAGCTTGGGGGCTCTACCCTACGAGCAGTACTTC
11	TRBV14	TRBJ2-7	.	.	CASSQGYEQYF	TGTGCCAGCAGCCAGGGATACGAGCAGTACTTC
12	TRBV30	TRBJ1-6	.	.	CAWKRANSPLHF	TGTGCCTGGAAAAGGGCAAATTCACCCCTCCACTTT
14	TRBV7-2	TRBJ2-7	many	TRBD1	CASSWRQGAGEQYF	TGTGCCAGCAGCTGGCGACAGGGGGCAGGCGAGCAGTACTTC
15	TRBV28	TRBJ1-5	.	.	CASSYITGRNQPQHF	TGTGCCAGCAGTTACATTACAGGGCGGAATCAGCCCCAGCATTTT
15	TRBV10-3	TRBJ2-7	.	TRBD1	CATLPPGGQGGEQYF	TGTGCCACCCTACCCCCTGGCGGACAGGGAGGCGAGCAGTACTTC
12	TRBV5-4	TRBJ1-4	.	.	CASSSPGQKLFF	TGTGCCAGCAGCTCTCCGGGACAAAAACTGTTTTTT
13	TRBV29-1	TRBJ2-3	.	TRBD2	CSVGGRAVDTQYF	TGCAGCGTTGGTGGGAGGGCCGTAGATACGCAGTATTTT
12	TRBV18	TRBJ2-7	.	.	CASSPSSYEQYF	TGTGCCAGCTCACCAAGCTCCTACGAGCAGTACTTC
14	TRBV7-3	TRBJ2-2	few	TRBD1	CASNDRGPTGELFF	TGTGCCAGCAACGACAGGGGCCCCACCGGGGAGCTGTTTTTT
11	TRBV5-8	TRBJ2-7	.	.	CASSLGYEQYF	TGTGCCAGCAGCTTAGGCTACGAGCAGTACTTC
13	TRBV12-3/TRBV12-4	TRBJ1-1	.	.	CASSLAVNTEAFF	TGTGCCAGCAGTTTGGCGGTAAACACTGAAGCTTTCTTT
14	TRBV3-1/TRBV3-2	TRBJ2-2	.	TRBD2	CASSAGEYTGELFF	TGTGCCAGCTCGGCGGGGGAGTACACCGGGGAGCTGTTTTTT
15	TRBV4-3	TRBJ1-1	.	.	CASSLLAEGNTEAFF	TGCGCCAGCAGCCTCCTAGCGGAAGGGAACACTGAAGCTTTCTTT
15	TRBV10-3	TRBJ1-1	few	.	CAISESMADNTEAFF	TGTGCCATCAGTGAGTCTATGGCAGACAACACTGAAGCTTTCTTT
13	TRBV4-1	TRBJ1-6	.	.	CASSQVYNSPLHF	TGCGCCAGCAGCCAAGTATATAATTCACCCCTCCACTTT
15	TRBV6-2/TRBV6-3	TRBJ2-5	.	TRBD1	CASSYQGQAGETQYF	TGTGCCAGCAGTTACCAGGGACAGGCAGGAGAGACCCAGTACTTC
16	TRBV3-1/TRBV3-2	TRBJ2-1	.	TRBD1	CASSQRGQGAGNEQFF	TGTGCCAGCAGCCAGAGGGGGCAGGGGGCGGGGAATGAGCAGTTCTTC
15	TRBV9	TRBJ2-7	once	TRBD2	CASSVGSSGRYEQYF	TGTGCCAGCAGCGTAGGGTCTAGCGGGAGGTACGAGCAGTACTTC